This paragraph covers one TCR beta chain sequence. This clone's antigen is unknown. No per-base quality is available; no much larger clone lies one base away. The sample belongs to a study of graft-versus-host responses after intestinal transplantation (dated by TCRdb to about 2021). Study-level background: Recipients received multivisceral, liver-intestinal, or isolated intestinal transplants. A cohort of some 24 intestinal transplant recipients, including one retransplant, was enrolled, and a few patients lacking pretransplant specimens were excluded. Rather than going through the commercial service, samples from a few later patients were sequenced in-house on an Illumina MiSeq and processed with MiXCR. A peak of at least 4% donor T cells among recipient peripheral blood mononuclear cells was the definition used for donor T cell macrochimerism. After intestinal transplantation, graft-versus-host and host-versus-graft alloreactive T cell clones in the graft, circulation and bone marrow were tracked using bulk TCR-beta CDR3 sequencing. Every recipient was given anti-thymocyte globulin induction, then maintenance tacrolimus and steroids for around three years. To identify alloreactive clones, pre-transplant mixed lymphocyte reaction products were sequenced and compared with unstimulated pre-transplant donor and recipient T cells.

To prepare the library, the immunoSEQ multiplex PCR assay was applied. For most patients, genomic DNA was isolated using the Qiagen DNeasy Blood and Tissue Kit and was shipped frozen to Adaptive Biotechnologies for TCR sequencing. For most patients, high-throughput TCR-beta CDR3 sequencing of genomic DNA was performed by Adaptive Biotechnologies. The authors' analysis ran thus. TCR sequencing data were retrieved from Adaptive's ImmunoSEQ software for some 17 patients, whereas a few other patients were processed with MiXCR and VDJtools. To correct CD4 versus CD8 sorting errors, any sequence found in both subsets at a frequency ratio below 5:1 was removed. CDR3 nucleotide sequences shared between donor and recipient were removed because their origin could not be assigned. At least 2-fold expansion over unstimulated cells and a minimum CFSE-low frequency of 0.002% (template counts) or 0.001% (read counts) were required for clones to be classified as alloreactive. A clone was considered mappable if detected in the sequenced pre-transplant spleen, lymph node, or MLR CFSE-low populations of the donor or recipient. The cumulative frequency of alloreactive clones was calculated as a percentage of all sequences, weighted by copy number. TCRdb took this table from immuneACCESS and kept in-frame rearrangements with V and J called. Such tables lack part of the clones; where checked against another copy, unresolved V genes explain under half of the gap, and the rest is unexplained. The V and J calls and clone size come from that table; D and trimming were worked out from the DNA. The sample table records about 120,000 clones; roughly nine tenths of these occur just once. The top ten clonotypes cover about 0.18% of the sample.

The meaning of the sample's time point label: cells obtained before transplantation from donor or recipient. CD3+CD4+ and CD3+CD8+ populations were FACS-sorted from unstimulated pre-transplant donor and recipient cells taken from spleen or lymph nodes. Study-wide findings and limitations: GvH clones were detected in recipient bone marrow, and some of these GvH clones were observed earlier in ileal mucosa or blood, consistent with an intestinal mucosal origin. Peak levels of circulating GvH clones were associated with declines in HvG clones early after transplant. In patients with donor T cell macrochimerism, the allografts had high GvH to HvG T cell clonal ratios. Conclusions were limited by the relatively low number and heterogeneity of intestinal transplant patients.

The starting material was unstimulated CD4+ T cells sorted from spleen or lymph node cells, obtained before intestinal transplant. The TCR sequence derives from a human donor who received an intestinal transplant.

The sequenced DNA: TGCGCCAGCAGCCCAATAGTAGGTAGCGGGCCCACAGATACGCAGTATTTT. This gives the protein CASSPIVGSGPTDTQYF. This sequence uses TRBV5-1 and TRBJ2-3, with 7 bases matching TRBD2. CDR1 SGHRS and CDR2 YFSETQ are derived from the germline V gene. From the cysteine up to the phenylalanine, the CDR3 has a length of 17 residues. Kept here is only the CDR3 DNA, which spans 51 bases and is read in frame from base 1. The V end gives up 4 bases and the J end 2 bases, leaving 13 bases in the junction not matched to a gene.